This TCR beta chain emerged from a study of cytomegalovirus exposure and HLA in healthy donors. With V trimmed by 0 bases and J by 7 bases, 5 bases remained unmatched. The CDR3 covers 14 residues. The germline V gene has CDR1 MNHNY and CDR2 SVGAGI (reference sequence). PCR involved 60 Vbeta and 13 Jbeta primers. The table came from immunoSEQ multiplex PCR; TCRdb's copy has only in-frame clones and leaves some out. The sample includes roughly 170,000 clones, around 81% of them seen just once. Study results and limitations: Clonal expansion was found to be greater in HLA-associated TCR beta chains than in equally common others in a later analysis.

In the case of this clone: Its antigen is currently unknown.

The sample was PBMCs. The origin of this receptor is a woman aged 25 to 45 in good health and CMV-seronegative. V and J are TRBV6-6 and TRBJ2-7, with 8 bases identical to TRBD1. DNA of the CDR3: TGTGCCAGCAGTTACTCCCCGGACAGGGAGGAGCAGTACTTC. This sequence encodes CASSYSPDREEQYF.